These T cell receptor beta chains were read from a single sample in a study of cytomegalovirus exposure and HLA in healthy donors. The data were produced by immunoSEQ multiplex PCR, yet TCRdb's version contains in-frame clones alone and is incomplete. In the table there are 70,000 to 100,000 clones, 80% of which are singletons. Sequenced sample: PBMCs. Receptors were obtained from a man between 45 and 60 years old in good health and CMV-seropositive. Both conserved end residues are part of each CDR3. A D gene is named only where the DNA matches it firmly. Some rows mark clone size as missing; the rest say once, few, many or name a class of expanded clone.

D gene | J gene | clone size | V gene | CDR3 protein | CDR3 DNA
- | TRBJ2-2 | - | TRBV13 | CASSLAPGVTGELFF | TGTGCCAGCAGCTTAGCCCCAGGGGTCACCGGGGAGCTGTTTTTT
TRBD1 | TRBJ1-2 | - | TRBV7-9 | CASSTNRGPGYTF | TGTGCCAGCAGCACTAACAGGGGGCCTGGCTACACCTTC
- | TRBJ2-7 | - | TRBV19 | CASSIDRKCLHF | TGTGCCAGTAGTATAGATCGAAAGTGTCTACACTTC
- | TRBJ2-7 | - | TRBV7-6 | CASSLGGHGSYEQYF | TGTGCCAGCAGCTTAGGGGGCCACGGATCCTACGAGCAGTACTTC
- | TRBJ1-5 | - | TRBV27 | CASTDPGQGQPQHF | TGTGCCAGCACTGATCCAGGGCAGGGTCAGCCCCAGCATTTT
- | TRBJ2-7 | - | TRBV7-3 | CASSLTRQSDEQYF | TGTGCCAGCAGCTTAACGAGACAGAGCGACGAGCAGTACTTC
TRBD1 | TRBJ2-7 | - | TRBV6-1 | CASRRAGTANEQYF | TGTGCCAGCAGACGAGCCGGGACAGCCAACGAGCAGTACTTC
TRBD1 | TRBJ2-2 | once | TRBV10-2 | CASSAGTGDTGELFF | TGCGCCAGCAGTGCCGGGACAGGGGACACCGGGGAGCTGTTTTTT
TRBD2 | TRBJ2-7 | - | TRBV10-1 | CASSLAATYEQYF | TGCGCCAGCAGTCTAGCGGCGACCTACGAGCAGTACTTC
TRBD2 | TRBJ2-7 | - | TRBV15 | CATSSGRAWDEQYF | TGTGCCACCAGCAGCGGGAGGGCCTGGGACGAGCAGTACTTC
TRBD2 | TRBJ2-1 | - | TRBV7-8 | CASSISGTSGFEQFF | TGTGCCAGCAGTATTTCCGGGACTAGCGGGTTTGAGCAGTTCTTC
- | TRBJ1-2 | - | TRBV11-2 | CASSRLRTAFGYTF | TGTGCCAGCAGCCGACTCCGGACAGCGTTTGGCTACACCTTC
- | TRBJ2-2 | few | TRBV14 | CASSTRAGELFF | TGTGCCAGCAGCACGAGAGCCGGGGAGCTGTTTTTT
- | TRBJ1-1 | - | TRBV6-1 | CASSQPARREGKAFF | TGTGCCAGCAGCCAGCCCGCCCGCAGGGAAGGTAAGGCTTTCTTT
TRBD2 | TRBJ2-1 | once | TRBV7-9 | CASSLVAGGGYNEQFF | TGTGCCAGCAGCTTAGTGGCGGGAGGGGGATACAATGAGCAGTTCTTC
- | TRBJ2-3 | - | TRBV6-5 | CASSYSFGEDTQYF | TGTGCCAGCAGTTACTCCTTTGGAGAGGATACGCAGTATTTT
TRBD2 | TRBJ2-7 | few | TRBV30 | CAWVTSGRTYEQYF | TGTGCCTGGGTAACTAGCGGGAGGACCTACGAGCAGTACTTC
- | TRBJ2-2 | - | TRBV10-2 | CASTTSQLSGELFF | TGCGCCAGCACAACGTCTCAGTTGTCCGGGGAGCTGTTTTTT
TRBD1 | TRBJ1-5 | - | TRBV2 | CASNYDRGQPQHF | TGTGCCAGCAATTACGACAGGGGTCAGCCCCAGCATTTT
TRBD1 | TRBJ2-2 | - | TRBV19 | CASSVRTGLDTGELFF | TGTGCCAGTAGTGTTCGGACAGGGCTGGACACCGGGGAGCTGTTTTTT
- | TRBJ2-2 | - | TRBV11-2 | CASSLMAGMNTGELFF | TGTGCCAGCAGCTTAATGGCGGGAATGAACACCGGGGAGCTGTTTTTT
- | TRBJ2-1 | - | TRBV18 | CASSPASGRDEQFF | TGTGCCAGCTCACCAGCCAGCGGGCGAGATGAGCAGTTCTTC
- | TRBJ1-5 | - | TRBV7-9 | CSSSSAGGGDQPQHF | TGTTCCAGCAGCTCGGCGGGGGGGGGTGATCAGCCCCAGCATTTT
- | TRBJ2-1 | - | TRBV7-9 | CASSLDGLNNEQFF | TGTGCCAGCAGCTTAGATGGACTCAACAATGAGCAGTTCTTC
TRBD2 | TRBJ2-3 | - | TRBV2 | CADRLAERTDTQYF | TGTGCCGACAGACTAGCGGAACGCACAGATACGCAGTATTTT
- | TRBJ2-7 | few | TRBV10-3 | CAISESEGPYEQYF | TGTGCCATCAGTGAGTCGGAGGGGCCCTACGAGCAGTACTTC
- | TRBJ2-5 | few | TRBV19 | CASSTAGYPKETQYF | TGTGCCAGTAGTACGGCAGGTTACCCTAAAGAGACCCAGTACTTC
TRBD2 | TRBJ2-1 | - | TRBV5-4 | CASSFGLAVDNEQFF | TGTGCCAGCAGCTTTGGACTAGCGGTGGACAATGAGCAGTTCTTC
- | TRBJ1-1 | - | TRBV11-2 | CASSLGSPEAFF | TGTGCCAGCAGCTTAGGGAGCCCCGAAGCTTTCTTT
- | TRBJ2-7 | few | TRBV25-1 | CASSEWGDGSYEQYF | TGTGCCAGCAGTGAATGGGGGGACGGCTCCTACGAGCAGTACTTC
- | TRBJ2-5 | - | TRBV6-5 | CASSSQETQYF | TGTGCCAGCAGTTCTCAAGAGACCCAGTACTTC
- | TRBJ1-1 | - | TRBV19 | CATNARDTNTEAFF | TGTGCCACTAACGCTCGGGACACGAACACTGAAGCTTTCTTT
- | TRBJ2-7 | once | TRBV11-2 | CASSFSLDYEQYF | TGTGCCAGCAGCTTTTCCCTAGACTACGAGCAGTACTTC